Listed here is a single T cell receptor (beta chain). The sample comes from a study of CD8 T cells in Susac syndrome. Random hexamers were used to reverse transcribe the RNA input (about 0.5 to 1 ug). TCRdb called the immunoSEQ multiplex PCR reads again in MiXCR, with one record for every CDR3 protein. There are 330,000 or so distinct CDR3 sequences in the sample; 75% to 85% occur only once, and approximately 0.2% lies in the top ten. The receptor was derived from a human donor with multiple sclerosis. The sequencing sample was made of CD8+ T cells from PBMCs.

DNA of the CDR3: TGCAGCGTTGAAGATCCCAGCTACGAGCAGTACTTC. It translates to CSVEDPSYEQYF. The chain has TRBV29-1 and TRBJ2-7; D call uncertain. The CDR3 spans 12 residues. Trimming removed 0 bases at V and 3 bases at J, with 6 bases between. Germline CDR1 is SQVTM and CDR2 is ANQGSEA.